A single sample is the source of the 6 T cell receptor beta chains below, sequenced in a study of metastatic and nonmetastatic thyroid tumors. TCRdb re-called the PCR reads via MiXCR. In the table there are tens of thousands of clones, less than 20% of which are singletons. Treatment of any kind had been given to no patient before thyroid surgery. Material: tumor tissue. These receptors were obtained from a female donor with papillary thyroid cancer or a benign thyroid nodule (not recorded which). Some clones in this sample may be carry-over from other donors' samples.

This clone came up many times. CDR3 nucleotide sequence: TGTGCCAGTAGCCCGCAGGGGGGGGGGGTCCACGAGCAGTACTTC. Its protein is CASSPQGGGVHEQYF. The chain couples TRBV19 to TRBJ2-7; D possibly uses TRBD1 or TRBD2 (7 bases each). Germline lookup yields CDR1 LNHDA and CDR2 SQIVND (reference sequence). Deletions cut 6 bases from V and 5 bases from J, with 20 bases between. This CDR3 comprises 15 residues.

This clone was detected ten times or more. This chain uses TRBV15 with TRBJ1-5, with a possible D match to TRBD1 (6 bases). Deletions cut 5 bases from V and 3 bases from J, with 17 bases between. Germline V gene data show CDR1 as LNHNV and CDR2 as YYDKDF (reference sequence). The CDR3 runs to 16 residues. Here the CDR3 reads CATSGLTTGFNQPQHF. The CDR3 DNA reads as TGTGCCACCAGCGGGCTAACTACAGGGTTCAATCAGCCCCAGCATTTT.

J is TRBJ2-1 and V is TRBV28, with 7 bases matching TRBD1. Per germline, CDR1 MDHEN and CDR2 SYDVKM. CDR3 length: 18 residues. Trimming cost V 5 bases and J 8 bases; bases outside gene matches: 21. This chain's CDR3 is CASSKLWDSSTLAHEQFF. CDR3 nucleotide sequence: TGTGCCAGCAGTAAGCTCTGGGACAGCTCCACCCTCGCCCATGAGCAGTTCTTC.

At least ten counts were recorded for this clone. The CDR3 DNA follows: TGTGCCAGCCAGCGTTCGGACAGGTTACTGGATGGCTACACCTTC. It is translated as CASQRSDRLLDGYTF. The rearrangement links TRBV2 to TRBJ1-2; 7 positions agree with TRBD1. Germline CDR1 SNHLY, CDR2 FYNNEI. The CDR3 loop spans 15 amino acids. V shed 8 bases, J shed 6 bases, and the junction held 15 bases outside the gene matches.

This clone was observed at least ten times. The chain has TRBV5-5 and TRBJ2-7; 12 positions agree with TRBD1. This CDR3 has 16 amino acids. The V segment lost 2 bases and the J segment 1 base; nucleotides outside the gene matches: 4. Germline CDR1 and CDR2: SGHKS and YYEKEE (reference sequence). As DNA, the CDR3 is TGTGCCAGCAGCTTCCCGGGACAGGGGGCATCCTACGAGCAGTACTTC. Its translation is CASSFPGQGASYEQYF.

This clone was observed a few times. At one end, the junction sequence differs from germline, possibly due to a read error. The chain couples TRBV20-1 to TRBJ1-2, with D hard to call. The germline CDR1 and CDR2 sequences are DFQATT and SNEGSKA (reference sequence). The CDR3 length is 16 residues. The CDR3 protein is CSADAVRAAANYCYTF. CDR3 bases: TGCAGCGCCGACGCGGTTAGGGCGGCCGCTAACTATTGCTACACCTTC.